This paragraph reports one TCR beta chain. The table came from immunoSEQ multiplex PCR; TCRdb's copy has only in-frame clones and leaves some out. The table records 130,000 to 150,000 clones, approximately 86% of them present only once. The donors were members of the approximately 130-subject validation cohort (separate from the roughly 670-subject first cohort). The data belong to a study of cytomegalovirus exposure and HLA in healthy donors. Sequencing was done on a sample of PBMCs. The TCR sequence derives from a man between 18 and 35 years old in good health and CMV-seropositive.

CDR3 DNA sequence: TGTGCCATCAGTGATCGTAACAGTAACTATGGCTACACCTTC. It encodes CAISDRNSNYGYTF. The chain links TRBV10-3 to TRBJ1-2; D uncertain. Germline V CDR1 and CDR2: ENHRY, SYGVKD. This CDR3 spans 14 amino acids. Deletions cut 3 bases from V and 1 base from J, with 9 bases between.